This TCR beta chain was found in a study of human T cells and chemical hapten exposure (dated by TCRdb to the early 2020s). Concerning the study at large: For sensitization, 2% DPC in acetone was applied to a 2 cm by 2 cm area of upper inner arm skin. In alopecia patients, the study followed how the peripheral blood TCR repertoire changed in vivo over primary and secondary sensitization to diphenylcyclopropenone (DPC), a hapten. Blood samples were taken from patients before sensitization (week 0) and then at 2, 6 and about 24 weeks after DPC sensitization. Libraries were pooled for sequencing, and variation in per-sample TCR yields was attributed mainly to small differences in library volumes within the pool. The mostly female patient cohort included alopecia areata with under or over 50% scalp involvement, alopecia totalis and alopecia universalis. Patch testing was done on the upper back using Finn chambers containing 0.01% DPC, and results were scored after 6 days according to International Contact Dermatitis Research Group standards. Each blood RNA sample was used to sequence both TCR alpha and TCR beta chains. Around 30 alopecia patients provided blood for TCR sequencing at one to four time points (pre-sensitization, 2, 6 and 24 weeks). Throughout the study period of around 24 weeks, patients also received therapeutic DPC doses to the scalp every week. Results and caveats for the whole study, not just this receptor: Repeated subsampling changed both the strength of the expansion versus patch-test correlation and the threshold at which the correlation became significant. Patch test score was positively correlated with the number of PT1 expanded TCRs, with significance at thresholds 8, 16 and 32 but not at 4. No change with DPC sensitization was found in the number of TCRs above 1 in 1000 frequency, and no evidence of global repertoire structure alterations was found. All patients had alopecia, a presumed autoimmune disease, so their immune response might differ from that of healthy individuals. Significantly more large CDR3 similarity clusters were formed by expanded TCRs than by pre-sensitization or healthy control sets, consistent with antigen-driven responses.

Library preparation used RACE. TCRdb records NextSeq 500 as the sequencer. Library preparation attached unique molecular identifiers to individual cDNA molecules for quantitative, reproducible TCR counting. From the authors' description of their analysis: The median number of TCRs per sample was 85,000 to 100,000, ranging from about 20,000 to 750,000. The Decombinator software suite was used to annotate the V, J and CDR3 of the TCR reads. To make PS versus PT1 abundance plots, every sample was subsampled to the same number of TCRs (28,000). Expanded TCRs were defined as absent before sensitization and observed at least eight times at the 2-week time point. The public reads were run again by TCRdb, first through fastp at Q25 and then through MiXCR, and only productive beta chains were kept. Identical CDR3 protein sequences are pooled into one entry, listed with their most common genes and DNA. None of the V and J calls come from the authors' own analysis; TCRdb made them. In this sample the table shows fewer than 45,000 distinct CDR3 sequences, 9% to 12% of which occur a single time. The ten biggest clones cover roughly a quarter of the sample.

V is cut back by 5 bases and J by 6 bases, with 9 bases in the junction unmatched. Sequences SNHLY (CDR1) and FYNNEI (CDR2) are obtained from the germline V gene. Taken from cysteine to phenylalanine, the CDR3 has 15 residues. The only DNA kept is the CDR3, 45 bases in frame from the first base. This clonotype appeared many times. Its antigen has not been determined. There are no base qualities to consult, and no much larger clone falls within one base. This specimen's time point label, per the study, means: pre-sensitization, week 0. The treatment or condition label here, explained by the study, means: therapeutic diphenylcyclopropenone sensitization with weekly scalp DPC. Unfractionated whole blood was collected in Tempus Blood RNA tubes, and total RNA was extracted from that blood. At each patch-test visit, blood was drawn before the patch test was applied. Eligible patients were aged 18 to 70, diagnosed with alopecia, deemed suitable for DPC therapy, and excluded if pregnant.

This TCR was recovered from a man aged 45-60 years with alopecia areata. Some clones in this sample may be carry-over from other donors' samples. This receptor chain uses TRBV2 and TRBJ2-1; TRBD2 lines up with 8 middle nucleotides. The sample in question was whole blood, obtained in connection with sensitization to the hapten diphenylcyclopropenone (DPC). In nucleotide form, the sequence is TGTGCCAGCAGTCCCCCCGGACTAGCTGGCAATGAGCAGTTCTTC. The translation is CASSPPGLAGNEQFF.